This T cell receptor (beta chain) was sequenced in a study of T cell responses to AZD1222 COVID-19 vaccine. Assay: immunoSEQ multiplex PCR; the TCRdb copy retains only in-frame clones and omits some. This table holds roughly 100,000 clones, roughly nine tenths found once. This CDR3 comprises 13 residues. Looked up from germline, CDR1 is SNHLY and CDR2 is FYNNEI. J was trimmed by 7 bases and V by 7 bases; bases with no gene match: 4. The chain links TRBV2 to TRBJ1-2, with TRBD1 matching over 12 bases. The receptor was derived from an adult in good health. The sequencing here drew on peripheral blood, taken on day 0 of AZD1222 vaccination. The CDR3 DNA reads TGTGCCAGCAAGGGACAGGGGGCGGTTGGCTACACCTTC. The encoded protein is CASKGQGAVGYTF.